This TCR beta chain emerged from a study of cytomegalovirus exposure and HLA in healthy donors. Regarding the study as a whole: Later on, an analysis showed TCR association rates differing by HLA locus, with DRB1 the most and HLA-C the fewest. Segments of the TCR beta V type were, in most cases, productive about 87% or about 30% of the time in an earlier analysis.

This CDR3 is built from 15 residues. Trimming took off 4 bases at V and 1 base at J, with 14 bases between the two ends. CDR1 and CDR2 from the germline V gene are SGHNT and YYREEE (reference sequence). Every donor was a healthy person donating bone marrow. This clone has only a few counts. Its antigen remains unknown. In the PCR, 60 Vbeta and 13 Jbeta primers were used. TCRdb's copy holds only in-frame clones and misses some; the assay was immunoSEQ multiplex PCR. The top ten hold approximately 2.2% of the sample, which has under 200,000 clones, approximately 80% seen once. Sequencing input: PBMCs. This receptor was obtained from a woman between 45 and 65 years old in good health and CMV-seronegative. V gene TRBV5-4 combines with J gene TRBJ1-1; possibly TRBD1 for D (6 bases). CDR3 coding DNA: TGTGCCAGCAGCGAGCCGGGACACGAGAACACTGAAGCTTTCTTT. Translated: CASSEPGHENTEAFF.